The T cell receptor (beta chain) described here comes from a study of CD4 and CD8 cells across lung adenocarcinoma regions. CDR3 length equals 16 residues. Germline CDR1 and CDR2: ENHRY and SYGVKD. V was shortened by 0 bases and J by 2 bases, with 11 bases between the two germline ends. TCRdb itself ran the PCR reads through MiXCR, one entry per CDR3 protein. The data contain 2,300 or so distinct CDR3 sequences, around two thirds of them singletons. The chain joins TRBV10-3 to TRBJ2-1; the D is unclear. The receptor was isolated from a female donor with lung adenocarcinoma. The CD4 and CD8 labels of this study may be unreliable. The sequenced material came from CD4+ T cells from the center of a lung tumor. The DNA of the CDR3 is TGTGCCATCAGTGAGTCTTGGGCGGCGACCTACAATGAGCAGTTCTTC. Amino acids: CAISESWAATYNEQFF.